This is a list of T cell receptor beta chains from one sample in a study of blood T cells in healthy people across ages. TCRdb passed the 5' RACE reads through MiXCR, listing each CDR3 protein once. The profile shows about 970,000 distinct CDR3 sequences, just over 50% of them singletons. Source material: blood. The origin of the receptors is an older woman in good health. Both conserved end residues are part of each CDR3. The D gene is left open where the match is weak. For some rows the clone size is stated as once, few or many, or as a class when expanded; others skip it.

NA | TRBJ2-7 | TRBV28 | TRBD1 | TGTGCCAGCAGCCACCCTGTGGGGACAGCCTACGAGCAGTACTTC | CASSHPVGTAYEQYF
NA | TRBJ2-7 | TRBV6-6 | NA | TGTGCCAGCAGCTCCGGACTGTATTACTACGAGCAGTACTTC | CASSSGLYYYEQYF
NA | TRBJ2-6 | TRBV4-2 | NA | TGTGCCAGCATGGCCACAGGGTCTGGGGCCAACGTCCTGACTTTC | CASMATGSGANVLTF
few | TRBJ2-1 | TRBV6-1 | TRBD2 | TGTGCCAGCAGTTCATCTAGCGGGAGAGGCTATGAGCAGTTCTTC | CASSSSSGRGYEQFF
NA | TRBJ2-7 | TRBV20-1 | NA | TGCAGCGCGGCATCCTCCTACGAGCAGTACTTC | CSAASSYEQYF
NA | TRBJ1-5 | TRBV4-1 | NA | TGCGCCAGCAGCCAAGCTGCGGGTGAAGGTCAGCCCCAGCATTTT | CASSQAAGEGQPQHF
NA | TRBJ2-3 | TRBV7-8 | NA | TGTGCCAGCGCGACCAGAAAGGGGATTGATACGCAGTATTTT | CASATRKGIDTQYF
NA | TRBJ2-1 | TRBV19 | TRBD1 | TGTGCCAGTAGTAGCGGACAGGGGGCTTACAATGAGCAGTTCTTC | CASSSGQGAYNEQFF
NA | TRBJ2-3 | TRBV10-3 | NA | TGTGCCATCAGTGAGCAGGTCAGCCCAGATACGCAGTATTTT | CAISEQVSPDTQYF
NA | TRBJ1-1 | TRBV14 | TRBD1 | TGTGCCAGCAGCCAAGGGGGGACAGGTGCTGAAGCTTTCTTT | CASSQGGTGAEAFF
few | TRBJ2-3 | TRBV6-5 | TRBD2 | TGTGCCAGCAGTACCGGGACTAGGGTTGGAGATACGCAGTATTTT | CASSTGTRVGDTQYF
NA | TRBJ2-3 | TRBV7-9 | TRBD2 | TGTGCCAGCACGCGCGGACTAGCGGGACTGGCAGATACGCAGTATTTT | CASTRGLAGLADTQYF
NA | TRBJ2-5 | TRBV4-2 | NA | TGTGCCAGCAGCCAAGCGAATCGAGAGACCCAGTACTTC | CASSQANRETQYF
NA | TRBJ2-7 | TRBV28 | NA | TGTGCCAGCACGAGCACCACCTCCTACGAGCAGTACTTC | CASTSTTSYEQYF
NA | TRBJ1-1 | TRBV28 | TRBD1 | TGTGCCAGCAGTTGGACAGGGGGCGGCACTGAAGCTTTCTTT | CASSWTGGGTEAFF
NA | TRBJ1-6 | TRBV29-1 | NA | TGCAGCGTTGCCAGCTCCTATAATTCACCCCTCCACTTT | CSVASSYNSPLHF
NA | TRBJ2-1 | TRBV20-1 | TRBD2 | TGCAGTGCTAGTGAATCACTAGCGGGAGGGCATGTGGAGTACAATGAGCAGTTCTTC | CSASESLAGGHVEYNEQFF
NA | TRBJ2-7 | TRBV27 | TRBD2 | TGTGCCAGCAGTTTTGTGCCTAGCGGACTTTACGAGCAGTACTTC | CASSFVPSGLYEQYF
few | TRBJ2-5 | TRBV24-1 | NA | TGTGCCACCAGTGATCCCCACAGATCTTCAGAGACCCAGTACTTC | CATSDPHRSSETQYF
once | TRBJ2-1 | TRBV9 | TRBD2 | TGTGCCAGCAGCTCCAGTGGTAGCGGGAGCCCTCAGTACAATGAGCAGTTCTTC | CASSSSGSGSPQYNEQFF
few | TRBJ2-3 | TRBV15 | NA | TGTGCCACCAGCAGAGGCGGGGAATTCACAGATACGCAGTATTTT | CATSRGGEFTDTQYF
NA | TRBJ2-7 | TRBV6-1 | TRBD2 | TGTGCCAGCAGTGACCGCGGGGGGTTGGCGTCCTACGAGCAGTACTTC | CASSDRGGLASYEQYF
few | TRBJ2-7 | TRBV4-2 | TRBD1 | TGTGCCAGCAGCCAAGCTTCCGGGACAGGGGCCTACGAGCAGTACTTC | CASSQASGTGAYEQYF
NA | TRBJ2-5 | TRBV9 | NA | TGTGCCAGCAGCGTCCACCCGGGAGTCCAAGAGACCCAGTACTTC | CASSVHPGVQETQYF
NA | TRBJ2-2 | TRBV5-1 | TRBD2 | TGCGCCAGCAGCTTAGTCGCGGGAGCAGCGAACACCGGGGAGCTGTTTTTT | CASSLVAGAANTGELFF
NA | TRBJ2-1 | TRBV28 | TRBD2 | TGTGCCAGCAGTTCCCCACTCTTAACTAGCGCTAATGAGCAGTTCTTC | CASSSPLLTSANEQFF
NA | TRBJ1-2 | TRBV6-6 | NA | TGTGCCAGCAGTCTACGGACAGAATCTAACTATGGCTACACCTTC | CASSLRTESNYGYTF
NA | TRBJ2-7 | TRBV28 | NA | TGTGCCAGCAGAAGAGACACCACCTACGAGCAGTACTTC | CASRRDTTYEQYF
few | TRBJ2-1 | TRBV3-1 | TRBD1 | TGTGCCAGCAGCTCTGGACAGGGTCGGGATGTGCAGTTCTTC | CASSSGQGRDVQFF
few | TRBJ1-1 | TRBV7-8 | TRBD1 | TGTGCCAGCAGCTCCCGAAGATTTACCGGGACAGCTTTCTCGAGCGCTTTCTTT | CASSSRRFTGTAFSSAFF
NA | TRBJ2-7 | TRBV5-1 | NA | TGCGCCAGCAGCGTGGGTGGGACTGTAATCGAGCAGTACTTC | CASSVGGTVIEQYF
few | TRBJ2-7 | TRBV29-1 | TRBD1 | TGCAGCGTTAGAGGACAGGAGTTACGGGAGCAGTACTTC | CSVRGQELREQYF
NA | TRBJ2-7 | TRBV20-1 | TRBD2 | TGCAGTGCTAGATACGGCGGGAGGACCTACGAGCAGTACTTC | CSARYGGRTYEQYF